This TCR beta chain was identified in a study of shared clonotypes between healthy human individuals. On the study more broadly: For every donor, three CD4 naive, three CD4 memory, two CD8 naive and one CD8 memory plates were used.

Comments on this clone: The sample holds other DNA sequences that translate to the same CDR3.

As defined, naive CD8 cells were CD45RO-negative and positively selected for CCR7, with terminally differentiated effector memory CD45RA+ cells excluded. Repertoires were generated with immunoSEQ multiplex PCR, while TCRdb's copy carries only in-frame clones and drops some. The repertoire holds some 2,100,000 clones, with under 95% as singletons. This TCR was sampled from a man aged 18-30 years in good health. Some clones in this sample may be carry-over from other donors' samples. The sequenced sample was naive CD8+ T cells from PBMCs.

CDR3 nucleotide sequence: TGTGCCAGCAGGGAAGGGAACACTGAAGCTTTCTTT. Translating gives CASREGNTEAFF. V and J are TRBV27 and TRBJ1-1, with D unclear. Trimming took 6 bases from V and 1 from J, leaving 6 bases between them. CDR3 size: 12 residues. Germline-derived CDR1 and CDR2 are MNHEY and SMNVEV (reference sequence).